This TCR beta chain was documented in a study of PD-1 blockade in classical Hodgkin lymphoma. Looking at the study overall: The study gave patients nivolumab 3 mg/kg intravenously every 2 weeks.

Study observations and caveats: Reported baseline diversity: healthy donors highest, relapsed/refractory patients lowest. Patients with an early start, nivolumab under 1 year after ASCT, were excluded. Significant TCR diversity gains by C4D1 occurred in CD4+ but not CD8+ cells.

This CDR3 region has 15 residues. The germline CDR1 and CDR2 sequences are SGHRS and YFSETQ. With 3 bases removed from V and 5 bases from J, the gap between germline ends came to 16 bases. Each patient relapsed following autologous stem cell transplantation, and prior brentuximab vedotin exposure differed. On this clone: The antigen is unknown.

Libraries were prepared by immunoSEQ multiplex PCR; TCRdb keeps only in-frame clonotypes and omits some of them. The sample records about 15,000 clones, approximately 80% being singletons. The starting material was peripheral blood mononuclear cells (PBMCs), obtained before the second cycle of nivolumab. The receptor was isolated from a human donor with classical Hodgkin lymphoma. The V gene is TRBV5-1, the J gene TRBJ2-3; D perhaps matches TRBD2 (7 bases). The CDR3 sequence is CASSSTSGEGDTQYF. In DNA form, the CDR3 reads TGCGCCAGCAGCTCCACGTCAGGGGAGGGAGATACGCAGTATTTT.